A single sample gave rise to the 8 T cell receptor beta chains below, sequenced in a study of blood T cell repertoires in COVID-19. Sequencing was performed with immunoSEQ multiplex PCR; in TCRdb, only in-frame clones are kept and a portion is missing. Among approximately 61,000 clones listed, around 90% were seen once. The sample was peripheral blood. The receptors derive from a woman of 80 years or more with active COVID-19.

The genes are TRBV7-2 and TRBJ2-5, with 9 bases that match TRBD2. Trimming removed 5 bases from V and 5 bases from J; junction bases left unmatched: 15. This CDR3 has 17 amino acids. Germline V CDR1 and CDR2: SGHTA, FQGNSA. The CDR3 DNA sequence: TGTGCCAGCAGCCCCCTAAAACTAGCGGGCCCCGGGGAGACCCAGTACTTC. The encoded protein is CASSPLKLAGPGETQYF.

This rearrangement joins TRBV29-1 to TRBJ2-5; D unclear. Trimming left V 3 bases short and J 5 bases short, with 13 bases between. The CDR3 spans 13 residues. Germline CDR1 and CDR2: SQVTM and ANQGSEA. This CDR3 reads CSVDPGQLETQYF. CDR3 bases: TGCAGCGTTGACCCAGGCCAGTTGGAGACCCAGTACTTC. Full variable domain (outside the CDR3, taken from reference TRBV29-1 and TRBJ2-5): SAVISQKPSRDICQRGTSLTIQCQVDSQVTMMFWYRQQPGQSLTLIATANQGSEATYESGFVIDKFPISRPNLTFSTLTVSNMSPEDSSIYLCSVDPGQLETQYFGPGTRLLVL.

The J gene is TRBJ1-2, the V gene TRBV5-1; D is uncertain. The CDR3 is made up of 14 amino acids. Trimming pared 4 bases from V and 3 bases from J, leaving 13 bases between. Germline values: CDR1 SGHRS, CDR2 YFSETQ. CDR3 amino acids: CASSLAPRDYGYTF. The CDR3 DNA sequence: TGCGCCAGCAGCCTGGCCCCGAGGGACTATGGCTACACCTTC.

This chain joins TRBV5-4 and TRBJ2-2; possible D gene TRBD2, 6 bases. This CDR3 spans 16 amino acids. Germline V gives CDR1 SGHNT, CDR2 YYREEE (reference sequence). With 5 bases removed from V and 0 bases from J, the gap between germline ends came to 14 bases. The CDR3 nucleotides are TGTGCCAGCAGTAATCCGGCGGGGACGAACACCGGGGAGCTGTTTTTT. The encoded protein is CASSNPAGTNTGELFF.

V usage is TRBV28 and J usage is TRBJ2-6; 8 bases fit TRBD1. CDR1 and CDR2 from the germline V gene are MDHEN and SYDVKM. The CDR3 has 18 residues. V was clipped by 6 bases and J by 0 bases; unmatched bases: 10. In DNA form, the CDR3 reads TGTGCCAGCAGCCCCAGGACAGGGCTCTACTCTGGGGCCAACGTCCTGACTTTC. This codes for CASSPRTGLYSGANVLTF.

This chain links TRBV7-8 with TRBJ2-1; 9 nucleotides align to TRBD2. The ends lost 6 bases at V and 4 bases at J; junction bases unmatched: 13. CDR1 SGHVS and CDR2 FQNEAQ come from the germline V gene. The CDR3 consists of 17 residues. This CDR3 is CASSQGSRTSAYNEQFF. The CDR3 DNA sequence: TGTGCCAGCAGTCAGGGGTCCCGGACTAGCGCTTACAATGAGCAGTTCTTC.

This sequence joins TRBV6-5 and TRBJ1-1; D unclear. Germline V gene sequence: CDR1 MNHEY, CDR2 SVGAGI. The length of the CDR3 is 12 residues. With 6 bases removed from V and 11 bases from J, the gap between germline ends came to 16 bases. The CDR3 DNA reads TGTGCCAGCAGCCGCGGCGGCCTGTCTGCTTTCTTT. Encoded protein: CASSRGGLSAFF.

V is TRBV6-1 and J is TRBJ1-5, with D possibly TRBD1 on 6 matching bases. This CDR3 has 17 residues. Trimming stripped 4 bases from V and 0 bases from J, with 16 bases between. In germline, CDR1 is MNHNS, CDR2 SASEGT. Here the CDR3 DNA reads TGTGCCAGCAGTGTACCTGGGACACTCTATAGCAATCAGCCCCAGCATTTT. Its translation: CASSVPGTLYSNQPQHF.